The 11 T cell receptor beta chains below come from one sample, sequenced in a study of early stage breast cancer tumors (dated by TCRdb to 2015 to 2018). Library prep was done by the immunoSEQ multiplex PCR assay. In TCRdb, the immuneACCESS table is reduced to in-frame sequences with V and J assigned. These tables do not hold every clone; where another copy was compared, an unresolved V gene accounts for under half, and the others remain unexplained. For this sample the table gives some 21,000 clones, of which more than 75% were detected only once. The ten largest make up around a quarter of the sample. Sequenced: blood. The receptor source for this set is a person between 55 and 69 years old with breast cancer.

The rearrangement links TRBV9 to TRBJ1-3, with D hard to call. Germline CDR1 reads SGDLS; CDR2 reads YYNGEE. Trimming removed 4 bases from V and 2 bases from J, with 16 bases in between. CDR3 length: 16 residues. CDR3: CASSPSGISPGNTIYF. In DNA form, the CDR3 reads TGTGCCAGCAGCCCTTCGGGTATATCGCCTGGAAACACCATATATTTT.

CDR3 DNA sequence: TGTGCCAGCAGCCAAGATATGGGACTAGCGGGTGGGTTTCTGGGGGGTGAGCAGTTCTTC. Encoded protein: CASSQDMGLAGGFLGGEQFF. The chain links TRBV14 to TRBJ2-1; 12 nucleotides match TRBD2. Germline V lookup: CDR1 SGHDN, CDR2 FVKESK. The CDR3 consists of 20 residues. Trimming removed 0 bases from V and 9 bases from J; junction bases left unmatched: 18. Using reference TRBV14 and TRBJ2-1 for the parts outside the CDR3, the full variable domain is EAGVTQFPSHSVIEKGQTVTLRCDPISGHDNLYWYRRVMGKEIKFLLHFVKESKQDESGMPNNRFLAERTGGTYSTLKVQPAELEDSGVYFCASSQDMGLAGGFLGGEQFFGPGTRLTVL.

The chain links TRBV7-6 to TRBJ1-6; D is perhaps TRBD1 (5 bases). Trimming left V 5 bases short and J 7 bases short, with 15 bases between. Germline V gene sequence: CDR1 SGHVS, CDR2 FNYEAQ. This CDR3 has 15 amino acids. In nucleotides, the CDR3 is TGTGCCAGCAGCCCCCTTCGGGACTCAAATTCACCCCTCCACTTT. This gives the protein CASSPLRDSNSPLHF.

The chain is built from TRBV28 and TRBJ2-7, with 10 bases matching TRBD2. Germline V gene data show CDR1 as MDHEN and CDR2 as SYDVKM. This CDR3 is 14 amino acids long. Trimming took 6 bases from V and 3 from J; bases not matched to a gene: 5. The CDR3 DNA reads as TGTGCCAGCAGGCGGACTAGCGGACGCTACGAGCAGTACTTC. Translated, it gives CASRRTSGRYEQYF.

The chain combines TRBV7-3 with TRBJ2-3; D unresolved. The V gene lost 2 bases and the J gene lost 5 bases, with 17 bases spanning the gap. The length of the CDR3 is 16 residues. Germline V gene lookup returns CDR1 SGHTA and CDR2 FQGTGA. The CDR3 region is CASSLAQTPSVDTQYF. Written as DNA, the CDR3 is TGTGCCAGCAGCTTAGCCCAGACTCCTAGTGTAGATACGCAGTATTTT.

The chain recombines TRBV5-1 with TRBJ2-1; TRBD1 is a possible D gene (6 bases). V lost 0 bases and J 1 base, leaving 8 bases between the germline ends. CDR3 size: 15 residues. From germline, CDR1 is SGHRS and CDR2 YFSETQ. The CDR3: CASSLEGTSYNEQFF. The CDR3 nucleotides are TGCGCCAGCAGCTTGGAGGGGACATCCTACAATGAGCAGTTCTTC.

This clone was found a few times. This chain uses TRBV5-4 with TRBJ2-1; D tentatively fits TRBD1 or TRBD2 (5 bases each). The V and J ends lost 5 bases and 6 bases respectively, with 24 bases between them. Germline lookup yields CDR1 SGHNT and CDR2 YYREEE (reference sequence). The CDR3 length is 17 residues. Here the CDR3 DNA reads TGTGCCAGCAGAGGGCTGGGACGCGGTCTGGTATCCAATGAGCAGTTCTTC. As protein: CASRGLGRGLVSNEQFF.

The chain combines TRBV6-7 with TRBJ2-1; 12 bases agree with TRBD2. TRBV6-7 is flagged as an ORF with uncertain function. V was pared by 2 bases and J by 9 bases, with 29 bases of the junction left unmatched. The CDR3 runs to 23 residues. CDR3 residues: CASSYTRTGKILAGGPGVSEQFF. The CDR3 region has the DNA TGTGCCAGCAGTTACACCCGGACAGGGAAAATACTAGCGGGAGGCCCCGGGGTAAGTGAGCAGTTCTTC.

V gene TRBV4-1 combines with J gene TRBJ2-1; D might be TRBD2 (7 bases). V gave up 0 bases and J gave up 3 bases, with 15 bases separating them. CDR1 and CDR2 from the germline V gene are MGHRA and YSYEKL. CDR3 length: 17 amino acids. The CDR3 DNA reads TGCGCCAGCAGCCAAGAATCAGGGGACTACTACTACAATGAGCAGTTCTTC. As protein: CASSQESGDYYYNEQFF.

The CDR3, as DNA: TGTGCCAGCAGCGGGAGGCCCGAAGAGCTCCCGTACTTC. It codes for CASSGRPEELPYF. The chain has TRBV7-2 and TRBJ2-7; possible D gene TRBD2, 6 bases. The length of the CDR3 is 13 residues. The V end lost 5 bases, the J end lost 12 bases, and 20 bases lay between the germline ends. CDR1 and CDR2 from the germline V gene are SGHTA and FQGNSA.

The rearrangement links TRBV19 to TRBJ1-4; D call uncertain. CDR1 is LNHDA and CDR2 is SQIVND in the germline V gene (reference sequence). The CDR3 runs 15 residues. V was clipped by 4 bases and J by 8 bases, with 17 bases between them. Here the CDR3 DNA reads TGTGCCAGTAGTAAGGTCGTCAGGCGAACCGAAAAACTGTTTTTT. This encodes CASSKVVRRTEKLFF.